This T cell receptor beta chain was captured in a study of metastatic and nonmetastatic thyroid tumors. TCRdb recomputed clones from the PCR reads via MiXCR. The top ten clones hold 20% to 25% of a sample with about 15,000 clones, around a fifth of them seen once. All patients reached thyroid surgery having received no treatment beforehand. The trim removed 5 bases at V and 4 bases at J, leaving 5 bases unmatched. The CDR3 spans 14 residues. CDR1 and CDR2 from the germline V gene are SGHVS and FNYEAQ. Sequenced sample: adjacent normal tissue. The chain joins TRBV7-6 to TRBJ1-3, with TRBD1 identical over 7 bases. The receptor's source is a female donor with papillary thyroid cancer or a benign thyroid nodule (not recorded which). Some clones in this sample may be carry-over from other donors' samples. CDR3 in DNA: TGTGCCAGCAGCCCTCCGGGACAGGGAAACACCATATATTTT. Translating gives CASSPPGQGNTIYF.